The source of this T cell receptor (beta chain) is a study of T-cell memory formation after mild COVID-19. Findings and caveats of the study: Day 15 to 85 contractors were CD4/CD8 balanced; later expanders leaned CD4+.

With regard to this clonotype: Its antigen is as yet unknown.

Each CDR3 protein gets one entry after TCRdb re-called the 5' RACE reads with MiXCR. The sample lists roughly 110,000 distinct CDR3 sequences, roughly 20% seen once, with around 40% in the top ten. V dropped 3 bases and J dropped 2 bases, with 19 bases sitting between them. The germline gives CDR1 ENHRY, CDR2 SYGVKD. The CDR3 extends over 17 amino acids. Sample: PBMCs or a T cell subset sorted from them (not recorded which). This chain joins TRBV10-3 and TRBJ1-2; tentatively, D is TRBD1 (5 bases). The sequence came from a man aged 18 to 30 who had mild COVID-19 (a few samples of this study predate the infection). Cell type and time point are not known. As DNA, the CDR3 is TGTGCCATCAGTGACCCACCAGGAGGGGAATTAAACTATGGCTACACCTTC. Translated: CAISDPPGGELNYGYTF.